Sequencing of this T cell receptor beta chain was carried out in a study of cytomegalovirus exposure and HLA in healthy donors. For the study at large: Within an early data release were around 80 million unique TCRs drawn from HLA-typed donors.

Study-level points and caveats: Most of the TCR beta V segments (in an earlier analysis) were productive either about 87% or about 30% of the time. TCR association rates varied by HLA locus in a later analysis, with DRB1 highest and HLA-C lowest.

To note about this clone: Its antigen is as yet unknown.

Germline V gene data show CDR1 as SQVTM and CDR2 as ANQGSEA. This CDR3 contains 15 residues. The trim removed 8 bases at V and 5 bases at J, leaving 13 bases unmatched. It was with 60 Vbeta and 13 Jbeta primers that the PCR ran. The repertoire was sequenced with immunoSEQ multiplex PCR; TCRdb's copy has only in-frame clones and lacks some. Among around 120,000 clones listed, roughly 80% were seen once. This clonotype was obtained from a man aged 60-69 years in good health and CMV-seropositive. The chain uses TRBV29-1 and TRBJ2-2; TRBD1 matches at 8 bases. The sequencing sample was made of PBMCs. The CDR3 is CSYKRKQGGTGELFF. DNA of the CDR3: TGCAGCTATAAAAGGAAACAGGGGGGTACCGGGGAGCTGTTTTTT.